One and the same sample provided the 14 T cell receptor beta chains below, sequenced in a study of cytomegalovirus exposure and HLA in healthy donors. PCR primers comprised 60 Vbeta and 13 Jbeta primers. Sequencing was performed with immunoSEQ multiplex PCR; in TCRdb, only in-frame clones are kept and a portion is missing. Of some 140,000 clones listed, under 85% are singletons. The material sequenced was PBMCs. These receptors all come from a man between 18 and 29 years old in good health and CMV-seronegative.

With regard to this clone: The junction departs from germline at one end; a sequencing error may be responsible. The chain carries TRBV7-9 and TRBJ1-5; no firm D call. Germline V gene lookup returns CDR1 SEHNR and CDR2 FQNEAQ (reference sequence). The CDR3 is 14 amino acids. CDR3 nucleotides: TGTTCCAGCAGCTTAATGGGAGTGGATCAGCCCCAGCATTTT. Translating it yields CSSSLMGVDQPQHF.

The J gene is TRBJ2-3, the V gene TRBV9; TRBD1 might be the D (6 bases). V was cut by 3 bases and J by 0 bases, with 11 bases left in between. Germline CDR1 SGDLS, CDR2 YYNGEE. The CDR3 consists of 15 residues. CDR3 protein: CASSATGRSTDTQYF. Here the CDR3 DNA reads TGTGCCAGCAGCGCGACAGGCCGTAGCACAGATACGCAGTATTTT.

V gene TRBV4-3 combines with J gene TRBJ2-5; weak D call: TRBD2 (6 bases). The CDR3 totals 14 residues. V was shortened by 0 bases and J by 3 bases, with 8 bases between the two germline ends. Germline V lookup: CDR1 LGHNA, CDR2 YSLEER. In nucleotides, the CDR3 is TGCGCCAGCAGCCAAGATCGGGAGAAAGAGACCCAGTACTTC. The encoded protein is CASSQDREKETQYF.

The gene calls are TRBV7-9 and TRBJ2-7; D perhaps matches TRBD2 (5 bases). CDR1 SEHNR and CDR2 FQNEAQ come from the germline V gene (reference sequence). The CDR3 totals 13 residues. Trimming shortened V by 1 base and J by 5 bases, and 9 bases separated the two germline ends. DNA of the CDR3: TGTGCCAGCAGCTTAGTCGGGGTTGACGAGCAGTACTTC. Translating it yields CASSLVGVDEQYF.

The chain combines TRBV5-5 with TRBJ1-4; 10 bases fit TRBD1. The CDR3 has 16 amino acids. CDR1 and CDR2 (germline): SGHKS, YYEKEE (reference sequence). V lost 1 base to trimming and J lost 6 bases; unmatched junction nucleotides: 6. The CDR3 reads CASSLNPGQGYEKLFF. CDR3 sequence (DNA): TGTGCCAGCAGCTTGAATCCGGGACAGGGGTATGAAAAACTGTTTTTT.

The V and J genes are TRBV30 and TRBJ1-4; D remains ambiguous. Germline V CDR1 and CDR2: GTSNPN, SVGIG (reference sequence). This CDR3 has 11 amino acids. V lost 5 bases and J lost 7, with 8 bases in between. The CDR3 loop is CAWGGSEKLFF. The DNA for the CDR3 is TGTGCCTGGGGAGGGAGTGAAAAACTGTTTTTT. Looking up the rest from reference TRBV30 and TRBJ1-4 gives the full variable domain: SQTIHQWPATLVQPVGSPLSLECTVEGTSNPNLYWYRQAAGRGLQLLFYSVGIGQISSEVPQNLSASRPQDRQFILSSKKLLLSDSGFYLCAWGGSEKLFFGSGTQLSVL.

This rearrangement joins TRBV29-1 to TRBJ1-2, with 7 bases aligning to TRBD1. This CDR3 has 14 amino acids. J lost 5 bases, V lost 5 bases, and 11 bases had no gene match. The V gene's germline CDR1 is SQVTM and CDR2 ANQGSEA. CDR3 sequence (DNA): TGCAGCGTTTCCTCCGGGACAGATAATTATGGCTACACCTTC. Protein: CSVSSGTDNYGYTF.

This chain connects TRBV6-5 to TRBJ1-2; D is possibly TRBD1 (6 bases). The CDR3 sequence is 14 residues long. V lost 5 bases, J lost 5 bases, and 15 bases lay in between. In germline, CDR1 is MNHEY, CDR2 SVGAGI. Written as DNA, the CDR3 is TGTGCCAGCAGTCAAAAACAGGGACCTTATGGCTACACCTTC. Protein sequence: CASSQKQGPYGYTF.

The chain combines TRBV2 with TRBJ1-2, with D unresolved. This CDR3 has 10 amino acids. Trimming took off 4 bases at V and 14 bases at J, with 11 bases between the two ends. The V gene's germline CDR1 is SNHLY and CDR2 FYNNEI. The CDR3 spells CASSAHPPTF. DNA of the CDR3: TGTGCCAGCAGTGCACACCCACCGACCTTC.

The chain joins TRBV27 to TRBJ1-6; D uncertain. This CDR3 comprises 14 residues. With 5 bases removed from V and 6 bases from J, the gap between germline ends came to 11 bases. Germline CDR1 is MNHEY and CDR2 is SMNVEV (reference sequence). CDR3 bases: TGTGCCAGCAGTCCCCTCGGGGTTAATTCACCCCTCCACTTT. Translation gives CASSPLGVNSPLHF.

The CDR3 sequence: CASSLTGTADGELFF. DNA for the CDR3: TGTGCCAGCAGCTTAACGGGGACAGCCGACGGGGAGCTGTTTTTT. The chain recombines TRBV7-3 with TRBJ2-2, with 7 bases aligning to TRBD1. V shed 0 bases and J 7 bases; nucleotides not matched to a gene: 5. The CDR3 length is 15 residues. Per germline, CDR1 SGHTA and CDR2 FQGTGA.

The DNA for the CDR3 is TGCGCCAGCAGCGCCGGACAGGGGGCTAGTTACAATGAGCAGTTCTTC. Protein product: CASSAGQGASYNEQFF. The chain couples TRBV5-1 to TRBJ2-1; 11 bases fit TRBD1. The CDR3 runs 16 residues. J lost 4 bases, V lost 4 bases, and 7 bases had no gene match. Germline CDR1 and CDR2: SGHRS and YFSETQ.

CDR3 nucleotide sequence: TGTGCCAGCAGTGAAGCGCTTTACCGAGGGACACCCACAGATACGCAGTATTTT. Translated, it gives CASSEALYRGTPTDTQYF. J is TRBJ2-3 and V is TRBV6-1; D possibly corresponds to TRBD1 (6 bases). Germline CDR1 MNHNS, CDR2 SASEGT. V was trimmed by 0 bases and J by 2 bases, leaving 18 bases between them. The CDR3 sequence is 18 residues long.

This clone was counted a single time. This chain connects TRBV6-6 to TRBJ2-5; no definite D call. The DNA matches TRBJ2-7 better at its end, which makes the J call doubtful. The CDR3 loop spans 12 amino acids. Germline V gene lookup returns CDR1 MNHNY and CDR2 SVGAGI (reference sequence). CDR3 sequence (DNA): TGTGCCAGCAGTTACTCCTCCTACGAGCAGTACTTC. It codes for CASSYSSYEQYF.